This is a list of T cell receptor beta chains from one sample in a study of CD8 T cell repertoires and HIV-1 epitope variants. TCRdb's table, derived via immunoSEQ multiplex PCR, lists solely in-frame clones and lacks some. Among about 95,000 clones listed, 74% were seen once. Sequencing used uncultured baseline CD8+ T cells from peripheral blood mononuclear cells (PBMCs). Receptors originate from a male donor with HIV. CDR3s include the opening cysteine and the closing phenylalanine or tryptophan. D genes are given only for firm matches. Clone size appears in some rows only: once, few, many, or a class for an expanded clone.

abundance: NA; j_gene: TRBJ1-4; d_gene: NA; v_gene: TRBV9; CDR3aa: CASSVGREPPKLFF; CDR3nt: TGTGCCAGCAGCGTAGGCAGGGAGCCCCCGAAACTGTTTTTT
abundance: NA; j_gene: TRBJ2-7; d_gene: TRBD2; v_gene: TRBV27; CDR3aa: CASRTGTSSYEQYF; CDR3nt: TGTGCCAGCAGGACCGGGACTAGCAGCTACGAGCAGTACTTC
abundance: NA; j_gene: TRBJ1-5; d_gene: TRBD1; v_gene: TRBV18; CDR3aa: CASSEGGLNNQPQHF; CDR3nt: TGTGCCAGCTCCGAAGGGGGCCTCAACAATCAGCCCCAGCATTTT
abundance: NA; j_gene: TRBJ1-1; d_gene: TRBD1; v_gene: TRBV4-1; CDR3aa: CASSPQGQMNTEAFF; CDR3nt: TGCGCCAGCAGCCCCCAGGGACAGATGAACACTGAAGCTTTCTTT
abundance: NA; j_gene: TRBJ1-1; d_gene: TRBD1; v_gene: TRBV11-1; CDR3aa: CASSPGTGVVYTEAFF; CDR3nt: TGTGCCAGCAGCCCCGGGACAGGGGTCGTTTACACTGAAGCTTTCTTT
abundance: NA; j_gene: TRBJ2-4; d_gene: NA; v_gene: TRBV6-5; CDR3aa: CASSLIGLAKNIQYF; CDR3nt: TGTGCCAGCAGTCTTATAGGCCTAGCCAAAAACATTCAGTACTTC
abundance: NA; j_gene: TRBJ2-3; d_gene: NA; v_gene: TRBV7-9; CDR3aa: CASSLVTMGGTDTQYF; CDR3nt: TGTGCCAGCAGCTTAGTGACTATGGGGGGCACAGATACGCAGTATTTT
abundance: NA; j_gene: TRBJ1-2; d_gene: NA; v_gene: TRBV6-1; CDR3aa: CASSEGGWYYGYTF; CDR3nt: TGTGCCAGCAGTGAAGGGGGTTGGTACTATGGCTACACCTTC
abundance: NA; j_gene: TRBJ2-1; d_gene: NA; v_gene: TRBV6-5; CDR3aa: CARWGAEFNEQFF; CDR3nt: TGTGCCAGGTGGGGGGCCGAGTTTAATGAGCAGTTCTTC
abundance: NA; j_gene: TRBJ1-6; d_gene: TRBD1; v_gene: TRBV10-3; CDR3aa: CAISDRDRGNSPLHF; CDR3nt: TGTGCCATCAGCGACCGGGACAGGGGGAATTCACCCCTCCACTTT
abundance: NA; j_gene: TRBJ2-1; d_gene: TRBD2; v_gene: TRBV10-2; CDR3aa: CASSDQGLAGGSYNEQFF; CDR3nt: TGCGCCAGCAGTGATCAGGGACTAGCGGGAGGATCCTACAATGAGCAGTTCTTC
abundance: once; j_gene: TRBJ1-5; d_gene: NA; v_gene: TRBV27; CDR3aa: CASSLWGRVRQPQHF; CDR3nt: TGTGCCAGCAGTTTATGGGGAAGGGTCCGGCAGCCCCAGCATTTT
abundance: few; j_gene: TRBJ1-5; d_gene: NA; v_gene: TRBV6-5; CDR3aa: CASSVQGGNQPQHF; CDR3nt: TGTGCCAGCAGTGTACAGGGAGGCAATCAGCCCCAGCATTTT
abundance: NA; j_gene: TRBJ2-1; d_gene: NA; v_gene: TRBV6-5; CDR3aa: CASSYSAGSDNEQFF; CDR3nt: TGTGCCAGCAGTTACTCGGCGGGGTCTGACAATGAGCAGTTCTTC
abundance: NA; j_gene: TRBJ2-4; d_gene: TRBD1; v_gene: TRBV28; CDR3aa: CASSLIGGSTKNIQYF; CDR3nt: TGTGCCAGCAGTTTAATAGGGGGCTCAACCAAAAACATTCAGTACTTC
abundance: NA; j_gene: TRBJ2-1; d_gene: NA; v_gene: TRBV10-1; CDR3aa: CASSRTAYNEQFF; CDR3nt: TGCGCCAGCAGCCGGACAGCGTACAATGAGCAGTTCTTC
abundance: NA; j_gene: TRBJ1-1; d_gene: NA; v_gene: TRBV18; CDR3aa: CASSLREQDEAFF; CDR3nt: TGTGCCAGCTCACTCCGAGAACAGGATGAAGCTTTCTTT
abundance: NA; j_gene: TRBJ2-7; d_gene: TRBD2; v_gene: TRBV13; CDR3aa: CASSSYLAGGIYEQYF; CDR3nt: TGTGCCAGCAGCTCCTATTTAGCGGGAGGTATCTACGAGCAGTACTTC
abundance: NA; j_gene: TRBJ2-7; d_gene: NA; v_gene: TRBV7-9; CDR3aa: CASSLGDRGEQYF; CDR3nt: TGTGCCAGCAGCTTAGGGGATAGGGGCGAGCAGTACTTC
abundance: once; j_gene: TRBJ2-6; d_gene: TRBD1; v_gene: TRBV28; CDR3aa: CASSQGAAGANVLTF; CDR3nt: TGTGCCAGCAGCCAGGGGGCGGCAGGGGCCAACGTCCTGACTTTC
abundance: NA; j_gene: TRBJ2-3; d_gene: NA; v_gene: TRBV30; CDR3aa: CAWSVWGADTQYF; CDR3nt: TGTGCCTGGAGTGTATGGGGCGCAGATACGCAGTATTTT
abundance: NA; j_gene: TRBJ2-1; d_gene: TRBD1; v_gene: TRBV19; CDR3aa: CASSNRQGAVGNEQFF; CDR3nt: TGTGCCAGTAGTAACCGACAGGGGGCGGTGGGCAATGAGCAGTTCTTC
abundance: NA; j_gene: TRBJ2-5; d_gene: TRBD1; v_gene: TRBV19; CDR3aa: CASSTLQGAEETQYF; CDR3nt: TGTGCCAGTAGTACCCTACAGGGGGCTGAGGAGACCCAGTACTTC
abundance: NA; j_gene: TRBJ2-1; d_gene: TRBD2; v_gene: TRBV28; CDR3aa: CASRGGESYNEQFF; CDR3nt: TGTGCCAGCAGGGGGGGGGAGTCCTACAATGAGCAGTTCTTC
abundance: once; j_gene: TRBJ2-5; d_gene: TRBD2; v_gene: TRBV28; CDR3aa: CASSFGGIQETQYF; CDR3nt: TGTGCCAGCAGTTTCGGGGGGATTCAAGAGACCCAGTACTTC
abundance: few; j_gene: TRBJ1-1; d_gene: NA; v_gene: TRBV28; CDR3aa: CASRPIGGGTEAFF; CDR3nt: TGTGCCAGCAGACCGATAGGGGGTGGTACTGAAGCTTTCTTT
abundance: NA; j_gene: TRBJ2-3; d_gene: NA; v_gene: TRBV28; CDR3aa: CASSLRYF; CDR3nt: TGTGCCAGCAGTTTAAGGTATTTT
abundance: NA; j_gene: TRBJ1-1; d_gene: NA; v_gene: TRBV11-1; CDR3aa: CASSQSGPNTEAFF; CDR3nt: TGTGCCAGCAGCCAGTCAGGGCCGAACACTGAAGCTTTCTTT
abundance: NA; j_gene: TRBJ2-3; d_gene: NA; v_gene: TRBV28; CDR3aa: CASRTVTSTDTQYF; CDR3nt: TGTGCCAGCAGGACAGTTACTAGCACAGATACGCAGTATTTT
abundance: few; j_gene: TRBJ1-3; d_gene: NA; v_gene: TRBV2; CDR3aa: CASSRWGSGNTIYF; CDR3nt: TGTGCCAGCAGCCGGTGGGGCTCTGGAAACACCATATATTTT
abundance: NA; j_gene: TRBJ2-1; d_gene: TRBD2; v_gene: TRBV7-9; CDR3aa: CASSLTSGGIHEQFF; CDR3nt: TGTGCCAGCAGCTTAACTAGCGGGGGGATCCATGAGCAGTTCTTC
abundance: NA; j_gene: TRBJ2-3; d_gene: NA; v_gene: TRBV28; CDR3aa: CASCSGTDTQYF; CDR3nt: TGTGCCAGCTGCTCCGGGACAGATACGCAGTATTTT
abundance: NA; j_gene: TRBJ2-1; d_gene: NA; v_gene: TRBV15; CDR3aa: CATSRRGGQLVEQFF; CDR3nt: TGTGCCACCAGCAGGAGGGGGGGGCAATTAGTTGAGCAGTTCTTC
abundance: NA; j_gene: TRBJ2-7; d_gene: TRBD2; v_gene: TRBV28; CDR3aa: CASSYVGLAGGYSYEQYF; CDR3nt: TGTGCCAGCAGTTACGTAGGACTAGCGGGAGGCTACTCCTACGAGCAGTACTTC
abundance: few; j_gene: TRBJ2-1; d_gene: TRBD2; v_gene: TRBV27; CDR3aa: CASSRITSGGYNEQFF; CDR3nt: TGTGCCAGCAGCCGTATAACTAGCGGGGGTTACAATGAGCAGTTCTTC
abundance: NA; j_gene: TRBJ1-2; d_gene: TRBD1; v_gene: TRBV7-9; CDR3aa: CASSVGQGSFYGYTF; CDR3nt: TGTGCCAGCAGCGTCGGACAGGGTTCTTTCTATGGCTACACCTTC
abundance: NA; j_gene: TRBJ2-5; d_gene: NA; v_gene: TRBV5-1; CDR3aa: CASSLGQIGETQYF; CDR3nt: TGCGCCAGCAGCTTGGGACAAATCGGGGAGACCCAGTACTTC
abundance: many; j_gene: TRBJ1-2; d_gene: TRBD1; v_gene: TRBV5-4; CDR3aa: CASSLERTGGADYGYTF; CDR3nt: TGTGCCAGCAGCTTGGAGAGGACAGGGGGCGCAGACTATGGCTACACCTTC
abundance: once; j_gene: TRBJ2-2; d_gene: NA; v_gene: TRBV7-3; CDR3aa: CASSLSSGTGELFF; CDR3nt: TGTGCCAGCAGCCTCAGCTCAGGCACCGGGGAGCTGTTTTTT
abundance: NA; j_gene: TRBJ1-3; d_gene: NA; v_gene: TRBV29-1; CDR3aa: CSVKSGSSGNTIYF; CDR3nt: TGCAGCGTTAAATCAGGGTCCTCTGGAAACACCATATATTTT
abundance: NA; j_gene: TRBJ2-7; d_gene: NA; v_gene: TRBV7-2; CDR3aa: CASSLAYYEQYF; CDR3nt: TGTGCCAGCAGCTTAGCGTACTACGAGCAGTACTTC
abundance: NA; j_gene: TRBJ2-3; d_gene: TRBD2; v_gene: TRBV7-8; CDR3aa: CASSLGLAVQDTQYF; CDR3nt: TGTGCCAGCAGCTTAGGTCTAGCGGTTCAGGATACGCAGTATTTT
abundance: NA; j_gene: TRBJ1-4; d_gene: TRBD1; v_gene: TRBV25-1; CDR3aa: CASSPRQGFGEKLFF; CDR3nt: TGTGCCAGCAGTCCACGACAGGGGTTCGGCGAAAAACTGTTTTTT
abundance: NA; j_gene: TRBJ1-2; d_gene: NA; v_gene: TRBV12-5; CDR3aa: CASGSDSGFYGYTF; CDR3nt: TGTGCTAGTGGTTCCGACTCAGGGTTCTATGGCTACACCTTC
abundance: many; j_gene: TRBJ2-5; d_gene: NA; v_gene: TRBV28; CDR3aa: CASSSHYQETQYF; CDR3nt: TGTGCCAGCAGTTCCCACTACCAAGAGACCCAGTACTTC
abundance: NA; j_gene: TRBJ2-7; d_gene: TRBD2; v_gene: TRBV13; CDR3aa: CASSTGGGGAYEQYF; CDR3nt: TGTGCCAGCAGCACGGGCGGCGGGGGGGCCTACGAGCAGTACTTC
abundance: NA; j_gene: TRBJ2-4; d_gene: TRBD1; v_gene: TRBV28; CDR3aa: CASSLSGTVVAVQYF; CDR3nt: TGTGCCAGCAGTTTATCCGGGACAGTGGTAGCTGTTCAGTACTTC
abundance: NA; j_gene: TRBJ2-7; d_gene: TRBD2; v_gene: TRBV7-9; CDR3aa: CASSELPGTSGIMGQYF; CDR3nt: TGTGCCAGCAGCGAATTACCCGGGACTAGCGGGATAATGGGGCAGTACTTC
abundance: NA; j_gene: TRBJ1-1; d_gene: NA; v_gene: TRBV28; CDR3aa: CASSLGPRGTEAFF; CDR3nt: TGTGCCAGCAGTTTAGGCCCCAGGGGCACTGAAGCTTTCTTT
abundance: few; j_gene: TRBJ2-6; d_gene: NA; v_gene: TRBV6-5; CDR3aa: CASSYFRGSGANVLTF; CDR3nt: TGTGCCAGCAGTTACTTCAGGGGCTCTGGGGCCAACGTCCTGACTTTC
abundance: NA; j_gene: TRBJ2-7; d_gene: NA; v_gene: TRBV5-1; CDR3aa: CASSLGRSTDHVYEQYF; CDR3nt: TGCGCCAGCAGCTTGGGACGGTCTACTGATCATGTCTACGAGCAGTACTTC
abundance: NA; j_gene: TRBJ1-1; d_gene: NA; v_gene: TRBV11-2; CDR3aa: CASSSPPGYTEAFF; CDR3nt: TGTGCCAGCAGCTCCCCCCCCGGCTACACTGAAGCTTTCTTT
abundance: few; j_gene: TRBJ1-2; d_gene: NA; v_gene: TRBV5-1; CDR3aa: CASSLAADDGYTF; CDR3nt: TGCGCCAGCAGCTTGGCGGCAGATGATGGCTACACCTTC
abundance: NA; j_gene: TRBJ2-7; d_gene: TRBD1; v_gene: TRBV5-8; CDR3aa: CASSPGTGTSYEQYF; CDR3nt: TGTGCCAGCAGCCCCGGGACAGGGACGTCCTACGAGCAGTACTTC
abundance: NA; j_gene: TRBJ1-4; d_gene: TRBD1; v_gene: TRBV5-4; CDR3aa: CASSTTGETNSEKLFF; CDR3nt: TGTGCCAGCTCCACGACAGGGGAGACGAATAGTGAAAAACTGTTTTTT
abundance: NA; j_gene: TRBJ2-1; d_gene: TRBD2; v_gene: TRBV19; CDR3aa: CASSMISSGVNEQFF; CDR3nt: TGTGCCAGTAGTATGATTTCTAGCGGGGTCAATGAGCAGTTCTTC
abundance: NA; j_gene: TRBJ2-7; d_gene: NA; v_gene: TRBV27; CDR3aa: CASSPQTGRTYEQYF; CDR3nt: TGTGCCAGCAGCCCTCAAACAGGCCGTACCTACGAGCAGTACTTC
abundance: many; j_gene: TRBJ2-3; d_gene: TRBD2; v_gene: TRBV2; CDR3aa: CASSEVRLAGTDTQYF; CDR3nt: TGTGCCAGCAGTGAAGTCCGACTAGCGGGGACAGATACGCAGTATTTT
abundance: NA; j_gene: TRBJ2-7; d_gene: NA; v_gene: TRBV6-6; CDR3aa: CASRPTRSYEQYF; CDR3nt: TGTGCCAGCAGACCGACGCGGTCCTACGAGCAGTACTTC
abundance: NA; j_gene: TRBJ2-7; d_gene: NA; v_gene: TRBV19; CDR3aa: CASSEVGFAYEQYF; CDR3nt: TGTGCCAGTAGTGAAGTGGGGTTTGCCTACGAGCAGTACTTC